This record looks at one T cell receptor beta chain sequence and its context. This sample is part of a study of blood T cell repertoires in COVID-19. Clones were sequenced by immunoSEQ multiplex PCR, and TCRdb holds only the in-frame ones, with some missing. Of approximately 300,000 clones listed, 80% to 95% were seen once; the top ten hold nearly 7%. This CDR3 region has 12 residues. CDR1 is MDHEN, CDR2 SYDVKM, per germline. Trimming shortened V by 8 bases and J by 5 bases, and 10 bases separated the two germline ends. This TCR was sampled from a woman between 25 and 40 years old with COVID-19, enrolled during active disease. The chain recombines TRBV28 with TRBJ1-3; maybe TRBD1 (6 bases). The sequencing sample was made of peripheral blood. This chain's CDR3 is CASWGQRNTIYF. The CDR3 nucleotides are TGTGCCAGCTGGGGACAACGAAACACCATATATTTT.